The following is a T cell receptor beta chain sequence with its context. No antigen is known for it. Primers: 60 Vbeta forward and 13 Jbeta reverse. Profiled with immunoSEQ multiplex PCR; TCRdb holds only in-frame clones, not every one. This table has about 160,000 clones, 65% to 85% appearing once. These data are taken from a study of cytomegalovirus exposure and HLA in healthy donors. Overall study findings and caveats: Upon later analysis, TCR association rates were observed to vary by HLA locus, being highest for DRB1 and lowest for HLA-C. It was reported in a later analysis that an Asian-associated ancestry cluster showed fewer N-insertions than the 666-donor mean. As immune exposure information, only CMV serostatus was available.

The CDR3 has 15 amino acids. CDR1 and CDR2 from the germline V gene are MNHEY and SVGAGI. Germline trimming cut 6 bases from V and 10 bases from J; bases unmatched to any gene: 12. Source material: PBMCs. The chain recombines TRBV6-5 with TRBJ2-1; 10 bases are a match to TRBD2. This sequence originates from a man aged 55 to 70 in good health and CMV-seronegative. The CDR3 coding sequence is TGTGCCAGCAGAAGCGGGGGGGCTAAATTTTGGGAGCAGTTCTTC. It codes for CASRSGGAKFWEQFF.